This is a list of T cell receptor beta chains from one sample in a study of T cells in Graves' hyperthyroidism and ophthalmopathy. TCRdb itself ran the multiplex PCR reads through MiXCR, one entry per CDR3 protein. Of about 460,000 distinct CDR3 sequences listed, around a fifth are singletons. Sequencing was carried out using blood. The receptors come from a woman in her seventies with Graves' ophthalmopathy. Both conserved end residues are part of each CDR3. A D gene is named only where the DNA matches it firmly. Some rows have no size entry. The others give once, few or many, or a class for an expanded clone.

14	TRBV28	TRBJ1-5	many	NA	TGTGCCAGCAGTTTATGGGGGGCAGGGCAGCCCCAGCATTTT	CASSLWGAGQPQHF
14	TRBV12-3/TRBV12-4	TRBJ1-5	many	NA	TGTGCCAGCAGCCCCTCCAGGAGCAATCAGCCCCAGCATTTT	CASSPSRSNQPQHF
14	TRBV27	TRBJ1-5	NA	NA	TGTGCCAGCAGTCGCCTTAAAAGCAATCAGCCCCAGCATTTT	CASSRLKSNQPQHF
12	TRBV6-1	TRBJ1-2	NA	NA	TGTGCCATTACAGAGGAGTTTAGCGGCTACACCTTC	CAITEEFSGYTF
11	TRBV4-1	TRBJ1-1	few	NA	TGCGCCAGCAGCCAAGAGCTTGAAGCTTTCTTT	CASSQELEAFF
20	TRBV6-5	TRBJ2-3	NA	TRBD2	TGTGCCAGCAGTTACTCCGGGACTAGCGGGAGGAACGGGAGCACAGATACGCAGTATTTT	CASSYSGTSGRNGSTDTQYF
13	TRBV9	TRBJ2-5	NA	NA	TGTGCCAGCAGCGCTCAACCACAAGAGACCCAGTACTTC	CASSAQPQETQYF
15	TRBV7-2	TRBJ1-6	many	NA	TGTGCCAGCACCGGCGGGGCAGCTTATAATTCACCCCTCCACTTT	CASTGGAAYNSPLHF
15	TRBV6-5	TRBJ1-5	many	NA	TGTGCCAGCAGTTACTCCGGGACGGGCAATCAGCCCCAGCATTTT	CASSYSGTGNQPQHF
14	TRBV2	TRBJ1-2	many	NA	TGTGCCAGCCGCTGGGGGGGCGCGGACTATGGCTACACCTTC	CASRWGGADYGYTF
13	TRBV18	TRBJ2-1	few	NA	TGTGCCAGCTCACCGAGCCTAAACAATGAGCAGTTCTTC	CASSPSLNNEQFF
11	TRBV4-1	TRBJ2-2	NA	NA	TGCCCAGCTAGATGGCCCGGGGAGCTGTTTTTT	CPARWPGELFF
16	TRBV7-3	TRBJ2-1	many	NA	TGTGCCAGCAGCCCAGGTGCGGTGCCCTCCTACAATGAGCAGTTCTTC	CASSPGAVPSYNEQFF
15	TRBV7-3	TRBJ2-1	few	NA	TGTGCCAGCAGCCTCGACAGTAACTCCTACAATGAGCAGTTCTTC	CASSLDSNSYNEQFF
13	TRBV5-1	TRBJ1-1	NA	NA	TGCGCCAGCAGCTTTGCAGGCGGAACTGAAGCTTTCTTT	CASSFAGGTEAFF
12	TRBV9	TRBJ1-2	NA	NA	TGTGCCAGCAGCAACCCCCCCCTTGGCTACACCTTC	CASSNPPLGYTF